Following are 22 T cell receptor beta chains from one sample sequenced in a study of blood T cell repertoires in COVID-19 (dated by TCRdb to about 2020). Library preparation used the immunoSEQ multiplex PCR assay. This immuneACCESS table, as held by TCRdb, lists in-frame sequences with V and J called but not all clones. Of the missing ones, under half trace to an unresolved V gene in checked studies; the others have no known cause. The sample has approximately 150,000 clones on record, 80% to 90% of them singletons. The top ten clones comprise roughly 18% of the sample. Sequenced: peripheral blood. The receptor source for this set is a man between 45 and 60 years old with active or convalescent COVID-19.

The chain has TRBV5-6 and TRBJ2-5, with TRBD2 matching 9 bases. CDR3 length equals 14 residues. The V gene end was trimmed by 4 bases and the J gene end by 5 bases; junction bases not matched to a gene: 6. The germline V gene encodes CDR1 SGHDT and CDR2 YYEEEE. This CDR3 reads CASSPGLAGETQYF. The CDR3 DNA is TGTGCCAGCAGCCCGGGACTAGCCGGTGAGACCCAGTACTTC.

This clone was detected only a few times. V usage is TRBV24-1 and J usage is TRBJ2-1; 14 bases fit TRBD2. This CDR3 is 17 amino acids long. Germline CDR1 KGHDR, CDR2 SFDVKD. V lost 4 bases, J lost 8 bases, and 9 bases stayed unmatched. This chain's CDR3 is CATSDAGTSGSRDEQFF. As DNA, the CDR3 is TGTGCCACCAGTGACGCCGGGACTAGCGGGAGTAGGGATGAGCAGTTCTTC.

DNA for the CDR3: TGCAGCGTCCGTGGCGAGCGGGCACAAGAGACCCAGTACTTC. Its protein product is CSVRGERAQETQYF. The chain recombines TRBV29-1 with TRBJ2-5; a possible D gene is TRBD2 (6 bases). Germline CDR1 reads SQVTM; CDR2 reads ANQGSEA. The CDR3 length is 14 residues. The germline V and J ends were trimmed by 6 bases and 2 bases, with 16 bases remaining between them.

This sequence joins TRBV30 and TRBJ2-3; 11 nucleotides line up with TRBD2. The V gene end was trimmed by 3 bases and the J gene end by 2 bases; junction bases not matched to a gene: 4. Germline loops: CDR1 GTSNPN, CDR2 SVGIG (reference sequence). This CDR3 is 15 amino acids long. CDR3 DNA sequence: TGTGCCTGGAGCGGGACTAGCGGCTACACAGATACGCAGTATTTT. This gives the protein CAWSGTSGYTDTQYF.

V is TRBV14 and J is TRBJ1-4; D possibly corresponds to TRBD1 (6 bases). Trimming stripped 1 base from V and 0 bases from J, with 6 bases between. Looked up from germline, CDR1 is SGHDN and CDR2 is FVKESK. The CDR3 is 15 residues long. Written as DNA, the CDR3 is TGTGCCAGCAGCCAAGCAGGGGCAACTAATGAAAAACTGTTTTTT. It codes for CASSQAGATNEKLFF.

J is TRBJ1-6 and V is TRBV10-3, with TRBD1 identical over 7 bases. The CDR3 runs 15 residues. Germline V gene lookup returns CDR1 ENHRY and CDR2 SYGVKD. V lost 4 bases, J lost 10 bases, and 10 bases stayed unmatched. The CDR3 here is CAISATATGESPLHF. The CDR3 DNA reads as TGTGCCATCAGTGCGACAGCTACAGGGGAATCACCCCTCCACTTT.

The rearrangement joins TRBV18 to TRBJ2-7; TRBD1 matches 10 bases. There are 14 residues in the CDR3. The ends lost 4 bases at V and 7 bases at J; junction bases unmatched: 7. Per the germline V gene, CDR1 is KGHSH and CDR2 is LQKENI. CDR3 in amino acids: CASSLTGTGDEQYF. The DNA of the CDR3 is TGTGCCAGCTCACTTACCGGGACAGGGGATGAGCAGTACTTC.

The chain recombines TRBV7-7 with TRBJ2-1; 8 positions match TRBD1. Trimming at V came to 4 bases and at J to 7 bases, leaving 9 bases not matched to a gene. Germline V gene sequence: CDR1 SSHAT, CDR2 FNYEAQ (reference sequence). The CDR3 is 15 residues long. CDR3 amino acids: CASSYGTGEQNEQFF. As DNA, the CDR3 is TGTGCCAGCAGCTACGGGACAGGTGAACAGAATGAGCAGTTCTTC.

V usage is TRBV28 and J usage is TRBJ2-7; TRBD2 aligns across 9 bases. The CDR3 is 16 amino acids. Germline V lookup: CDR1 MDHEN, CDR2 SYDVKM. The V and J ends lost 4 bases and 6 bases, in that order; junction bases with no gene match: 13. The DNA of the CDR3 is TGTGCCAGCAGTTCCCCGGGGGCGGGAGGGCCCGGCGAGCAGTACTTC. Translation gives CASSSPGAGGPGEQYF.

The genes are TRBV6-1 and TRBJ2-5; a weak D match, TRBD2 (6 bases). CDR1 is MNHNS and CDR2 is SASEGT in the germline V gene. The ends were cut back, 4 bases at V and 7 bases at J, with 22 bases in the middle. The CDR3 runs to 16 residues. The CDR3 bases are TGTGCCAGCAGTGTTAGAGGTAGCGGAGGTCTAGGGACCCAGTACTTC. It translates to CASSVRGSGGLGTQYF.

The chain employs TRBV18 and TRBJ1-1; no firm D call. Trimming removed 3 bases from V and 3 bases from J, with 14 bases in between. The germline V gene has CDR1 KGHSH and CDR2 LQKENI. This CDR3 is built from 15 residues. The CDR3 region has the DNA TGTGCCAGCTCACCGTCCCAATCCCCGGACACTGAAGCTTTCTTT. This codes for CASSPSQSPDTEAFF.

This clone was seen only a few times. CDR3 DNA sequence: TGTGCCAGCAGTGAAGTCTGGAGGGACACTGAAGCTTTCTTT. Translating gives CASSEVWRDTEAFF. The chain links TRBV6-1 to TRBJ1-1, with D uncertain. The V end lost 1 base, the J end lost 3 bases, and 9 bases lay between the germline ends. CDR1 is MNHNS and CDR2 is SASEGT in the germline V gene. This CDR3 contains 14 residues.

The chain has TRBV4-2 and TRBJ1-2; 8 nucleotides match TRBD1. CDR1 and CDR2 from the germline V gene are LGHNA and YNFKEQ. The CDR3 loop spans 17 amino acids. V shed 2 bases, J shed 8 bases, and the junction held 16 bases outside the gene matches. Here the CDR3 reads CASSQPSGTGLAGGYTF. CDR3 sequence (DNA): TGTGCCAGCAGCCAACCCTCCGGGACAGGCCTTGCGGGGGGCTACACCTTC.

The genes are TRBV15 and TRBJ1-5; no clear D. The germline V gene encodes CDR1 LNHNV and CDR2 YYDKDF (reference sequence). CDR3 length: 20 amino acids. V was shortened by 0 bases and J by 0 bases, with 21 bases between the two germline ends. The CDR3 sequence: CATSREKSGSIPLSNQPQHF. The CDR3 bases are TGTGCCACCAGCAGAGAGAAATCAGGAAGTATCCCCCTTAGCAATCAGCCCCAGCATTTT.

This chain links TRBV5-1 with TRBJ2-1, with 10 positions matching TRBD1. V lost 0 bases, J lost 8 bases, and 11 bases stayed unmatched. Per germline, CDR1 SGHRS and CDR2 YFSETQ. The CDR3 extends over 17 amino acids. In nucleotides, the CDR3 is TGCGCCAGCAGCTTGGGTCTGCAGACAGGGGGCATCGATGAGCAGTTCTTC. It encodes CASSLGLQTGGIDEQFF.

This clone showed up just once. The gene calls are TRBV15 and TRBJ1-5; D is ambiguous. The CDR3 consists of 15 residues. V lost 1 base to trimming and J lost 2 bases, with 9 bases between them. CDR1 is LNHNV, CDR2 YYDKDF, per germline (reference sequence). CDR3 DNA sequence: TGTGCCACCAGCAGAGTACATCGGGGCAATCAGCCCCAGCATTTT. Its translation is CATSRVHRGNQPQHF.

The rearrangement joins TRBV5-8 to TRBJ2-3, with 12 nucleotides matching TRBD2. This CDR3 contains 16 residues. CDR1 is SGHTS, CDR2 YDEGEE, per germline. The V gene end was trimmed by 5 bases and the J gene end by 1 base; junction bases not matched to a gene: 5. Here the CDR3 reads CASRPWTSGGTDTQYF. CDR3 DNA sequence: TGTGCCAGCAGACCCTGGACTAGCGGGGGCACAGATACGCAGTATTTT.

The chain carries TRBV5-6 and TRBJ1-6; 9 bases fit TRBD1. CDR1 SGHDT and CDR2 YYEEEE come from the germline V gene. V gave up 2 bases and J gave up 9 bases; unmatched junction bases: 6. The CDR3 has 15 residues. CDR3 in DNA: TGTGCCAGCAGCTTACAGGGACAGGGTAGTTCACCCCTCCACTTT. Amino acid sequence: CASSLQGQGSSPLHF.

The rearrangement joins TRBV4-1 to TRBJ2-3; a possible D gene is TRBD2 (5 bases). Per the germline V gene, CDR1 is MGHRA and CDR2 is YSYEKL. The V gene lost 2 bases and the J gene lost 2 bases, with 11 bases spanning the gap. CDR3 size: 15 residues. The CDR3 here is CASSQSGWATDTQYF. CDR3 DNA: TGCGCCAGCAGCCAAAGCGGATGGGCCACAGATACGCAGTATTTT.

This clone was seen only once. The J gene is TRBJ1-1, the V gene TRBV30, with D possibly matching TRBD1 (5 bases). Germline CDR1 GTSNPN, CDR2 SVGIG (reference sequence). The CDR3 consists of 13 residues. The V gene lost 4 bases and the J gene lost 2 bases, with 11 bases spanning the gap. CDR3 nucleotides: TGTGCCTGGAATATGGGGCGTAACACTGAAGCTTTCTTT. Encoded protein: CAWNMGRNTEAFF.

The chain couples TRBV3-1 (or the pseudogene TRBV3-2) to TRBJ2-5, with D maybe TRBD1 (6 bases). Germline assignment: CDR1 LGHDT and CDR2 YNNKEL (reference sequence). Trimming took 4 bases from V and 2 from J, leaving 14 bases between them. CDR3 length: 15 amino acids. CDR3 amino acids: CASSPTGHQQETQYF. CDR3 nucleotides: TGTGCCAGCAGCCCGACGGGACACCAACAAGAGACCCAGTACTTC.

The rearrangement joins TRBV4-2 to TRBJ2-5; 7 bases fit TRBD1. The CDR3 contains 15 residues. The junction had 7 bases not matched to a gene; V was cut back by 1 base and J by 5 bases. Germline V CDR1 and CDR2: LGHNA, YNFKEQ. The CDR3 loop is CASSQAGQVPETQYF. CDR3 nucleotides: TGTGCCAGCAGCCAAGCCGGACAGGTCCCGGAGACCCAGTACTTC.